These 14 T cell receptor beta chains were sequenced from one sample in a study of OX40 agonist ivuxolimab in advanced cancers. TCRdb's copy holds only in-frame clones and misses some; the assay was immunoSEQ multiplex PCR. Found here are about 67,000 clones, 65% to 85% of them singletons; the top ten hold about 8.2%. Material: CD4+ or CD8+ T cells sorted from blood, obtained in a trial of the OX40 agonist ivuxolimab. All receptors come from an adult with an advanced solid tumor such as melanoma, head and neck, liver or kidney cancer.

The chain links TRBV5-1 to TRBJ1-2; no reliable D call. CDR3 length equals 16 residues. The V and J ends lost 0 bases and 0 bases respectively, with 12 bases between them. From germline, CDR1 is SGHRS and CDR2 YFSETQ. The CDR3 bases are TGCGCCAGCAGCTTGGTTCCGGAAACTTCTAACTATGGCTACACCTTC. It yields the protein CASSLVPETSNYGYTF.

This clone was counted once. V is TRBV27 and J is TRBJ2-5; 7 bases map to TRBD1. The CDR3 covers 15 residues. V shed 4 bases, J shed 7 bases, and the junction held 12 bases outside the gene matches. Germline CDR1 reads MNHEY; CDR2 reads SMNVEV (reference sequence). The CDR3 is CASSSKDRRYMTQYF. The CDR3, as DNA: TGTGCCAGCAGTTCAAAGGACAGGCGGTATATGACCCAGTACTTC.

The V and J genes are TRBV2 and TRBJ1-4; the match to TRBD1 covers 7 bases. V was clipped by 7 bases and J by 7 bases; unmatched bases: 3. Germline CDR1 and CDR2: SNHLY and FYNNEI. This CDR3 is 12 amino acids long. The CDR3, as DNA: TGTGCCAGCAATGACAGGGTTGAAAAACTGTTTTTT. Its protein product is CASNDRVEKLFF.

This clone occurred a few times. The chain recombines TRBV28 with TRBJ2-1; a weak D match, TRBD2 (5 bases). V dropped 5 bases and J dropped 9 bases, with 17 bases sitting between them. This CDR3 is built from 14 residues. Germline assignment: CDR1 MDHEN and CDR2 SYDVKM. CDR3 loop: CASSGGGFGSEQFF. The CDR3 nucleotides are TGTGCCAGCAGTGGTGGCGGGTTTGGTAGTGAGCAGTTCTTC.

The J gene is TRBJ2-3, the V gene TRBV7-3; tentatively, D is TRBD2 (7 bases). Germline V gives CDR1 SGHTA, CDR2 FQGTGA. This CDR3 has 16 amino acids. V lost 5 bases, J lost 4 bases, and 19 bases lay in between. CDR3 loop: CASSPTTGGGPDTQYF. In DNA form, the CDR3 reads TGTGCCAGCAGCCCCACGACGGGGGGCGGGCCAGATACGCAGTATTTT.

The genes are TRBV4-2 and TRBJ2-3, with 8 bases lining up with TRBD2. V shed 4 bases and J 0 bases; nucleotides not matched to a gene: 3. The CDR3 covers 15 residues. CDR1 LGHNA and CDR2 YNFKEQ come from the germline V gene. The CDR3 coding sequence is TGTGCCAGCAGCCCCGGGGGGGCCAGCACAGATACGCAGTATTTT. As protein: CASSPGGASTDTQYF.

The chain joins TRBV7-9 to TRBJ1-1; tentatively, D is TRBD1 (6 bases). With 4 bases removed from V and 4 bases from J, the gap between germline ends came to 16 bases. CDR3 size: 15 residues. Looked up from germline, CDR1 is SEHNR and CDR2 is FQNEAQ (reference sequence). CDR3 in amino acids: CASSYPLGGSTEAFF. The CDR3 nucleotides read TGTGCCAGCAGCTACCCTCTAGGGGGATCCACTGAAGCTTTCTTT.

The gene calls are TRBV13 and TRBJ1-1; D might be TRBD1 (6 bases). The V gene's germline CDR1 is PRHDT and CDR2 FYEKMQ (reference sequence). The length of the CDR3 is 17 residues. V was clipped by 0 bases and J by 0 bases, with 14 bases between them. CDR3 protein: CASSLGRAGVVNTEAFF. The CDR3 region has the DNA TGTGCCAGCAGCTTAGGCCGAGCAGGGGTCGTGAACACTGAAGCTTTCTTT.

The chain is built from TRBV6-6 and TRBJ1-3; D gene uncertain. Trimming left V 4 bases short and J 0 bases short, with 13 bases between. CDR3 length equals 16 residues. Germline V CDR1 and CDR2: MNHNY, SVGAGI (reference sequence). The DNA of the CDR3 is TGTGCCAGCAGTTTCAGCAGCCACCACTCTGGAAACACCATATATTTT. Its protein is CASSFSSHHSGNTIYF.

The genes are TRBV9 and TRBJ2-5; 7 bases line up with TRBD2. This CDR3 has 16 amino acids. The germline CDR1 and CDR2 sequences are SGDLS and YYNGEE. After removal of 4 bases from V and 6 bases from J, the junction contained 15 bases not matched to a gene. This chain's CDR3 is CASSFRGVAWGKTQYF. The CDR3 coding sequence is TGTGCCAGCAGCTTTCGGGGGGTAGCCTGGGGTAAGACCCAGTACTTC.

The rearrangement links TRBV6-6 to TRBJ2-7, with 7 positions matching TRBD1. The trim removed 1 base at V and 2 bases at J, leaving 5 bases unmatched. Germline V gives CDR1 MNHNY, CDR2 SVGAGI (reference sequence). This CDR3 comprises 15 residues. CDR3 nucleotides: TGTGCCAGCAGTTACTACCAGGGGGATGCCTACGAGCAGTACTTC. Translation: CASSYYQGDAYEQYF.

This clone was found once. CDR3 in DNA: TGTGCCAGCAGCTTAAGAACAGATTACAATGAGCAGTTCTTC. It encodes CASSLRTDYNEQFF. The V call is TRBV11-2, the J call TRBJ2-1; D is uncertain. The CDR3 covers 14 residues. The V gene's germline CDR1 is SGHAT and CDR2 FQNNGV. Deletions cut 2 bases from V and 4 bases from J, with 9 bases between.

The gene calls are TRBV5-4 and TRBJ2-3, with a tentative D call TRBD1 (6 bases). V dropped 2 bases and J dropped 4 bases, with 17 bases sitting between them. Germline V lookup: CDR1 SGHNT, CDR2 YYREEE (reference sequence). The CDR3 runs 16 residues. DNA for the CDR3: TGTGCCAGCAGCTTAAAAGGGGGTTCCGGGGCAGATACGCAGTATTTT. Encoded protein: CASSLKGGSGADTQYF.

The chain's CDR3 is CASSFEGRDEQYF. CDR3 nucleotide sequence: TGTGCCAGCAGCTTTGAGGGGCGGGACGAGCAGTACTTC. This rearrangement joins TRBV7-8 to TRBJ2-7, with D perhaps given as TRBD1 or TRBD2 (5 bases each). This CDR3 has 13 amino acids. Trimming removed 3 bases from V and 5 bases from J, with 11 bases in between. The V gene's germline CDR1 is SGHVS and CDR2 FQNEAQ.